A single sample is the source of the 5 T cell receptor beta chains below, sequenced in a study of T cells after yellow fever vaccination. TCRdb redid the calling of the 5' RACE reads with MiXCR, one entry per CDR3 protein. The repertoire holds 160,000 or so distinct CDR3 sequences, with around 7% as singletons. The input for sequencing was CD4+ T cells sorted from PBMCs, taken 5 days after the first yellow fever vaccination. The receptors originated from a young man who received the YFV17D yellow fever vaccine.

In this sample, this clonotype turned up many times. This chain joins TRBV4-1 and TRBJ1-6; D is unresolved. CDR3 size: 17 residues. In germline, CDR1 is MGHRA, CDR2 YSYEKL. Trimming removed 1 base at V and 10 bases at J, with 20 bases between. CDR3 DNA: TGCGCCAGCAGCCAAGTTTCTGGGAATAGTTTTTGGTCACCCCTCCACTTT. It yields the protein CASSQVSGNSFWSPLHF.

This clonotype was seen many times. The J gene is TRBJ2-4, the V gene TRBV14; 7 bases agree with TRBD1. Trimming took 1 base from V and 16 from J; bases not matched to a gene: 10. Per germline, CDR1 SGHDN and CDR2 FVKESK. CDR3 length: 13 residues. CDR3 nucleotides: TGTGCCAGCAGCCAAGGACAGGGCACCCTCGGATACTTC. It yields the protein CASSQGQGTLGYF.

This clonotype occurred many times. V is TRBV7-2 and J is TRBJ1-2, with unresolved D. The CDR3 is made up of 15 amino acids. Trimming left V 1 base short and J 4 bases short, with 13 bases between. CDR1 is SGHTA, CDR2 FQGNSA, per germline. This CDR3 is CASSLGNRVFYGYTF. For the CDR3, the DNA is TGTGCCAGCAGCTTAGGTAACAGAGTATTCTATGGCTACACCTTC.

This clonotype was picked up a small number of times. The rearrangement joins TRBV18 to TRBJ1-4, with D hard to call. The CDR3 totals 16 residues. V was pared by 5 bases and J by 0 bases, with 13 bases between. Germline-derived CDR1 and CDR2 are KGHSH and LQKENI. CDR3 coding DNA: TGTGCCAGCTCATTTTTCTCGACGGCAACTAATGAAAAACTGTTTTTT. Translated: CASSFFSTATNEKLFF.

This clonotype was picked up many times. This chain connects TRBV5-4 to TRBJ1-2; D is undetermined. Deletions cut 5 bases from V and 1 base from J, with 9 bases between. The CDR3 is 13 amino acids. The V gene's germline CDR1 is SGHNT and CDR2 YYREEE (reference sequence). The CDR3 sequence is CASSATSNYGYTF. For the CDR3, the DNA is TGTGCCAGCAGTGCCACTAGTAACTATGGCTACACCTTC.